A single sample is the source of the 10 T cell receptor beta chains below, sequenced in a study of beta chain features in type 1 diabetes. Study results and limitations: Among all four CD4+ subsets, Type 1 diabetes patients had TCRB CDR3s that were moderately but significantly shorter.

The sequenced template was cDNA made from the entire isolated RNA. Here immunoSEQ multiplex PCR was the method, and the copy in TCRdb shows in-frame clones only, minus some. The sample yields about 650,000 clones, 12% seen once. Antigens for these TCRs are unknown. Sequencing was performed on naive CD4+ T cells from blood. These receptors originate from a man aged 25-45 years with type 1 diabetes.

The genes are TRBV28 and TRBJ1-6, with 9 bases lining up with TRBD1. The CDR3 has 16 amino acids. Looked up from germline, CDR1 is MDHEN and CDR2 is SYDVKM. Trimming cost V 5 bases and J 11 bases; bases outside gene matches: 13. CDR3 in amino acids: CASSITTGTGSTPLHF. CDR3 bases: TGTGCCAGCAGTATAACGACCGGGACAGGGTCGACACCCCTCCACTTT.

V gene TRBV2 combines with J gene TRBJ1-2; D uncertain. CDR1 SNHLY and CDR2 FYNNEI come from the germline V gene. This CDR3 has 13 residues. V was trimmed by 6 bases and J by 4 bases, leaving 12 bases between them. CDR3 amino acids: CASSLKKGYGYTF. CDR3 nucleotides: TGTGCCAGCAGCCTTAAGAAGGGCTATGGCTACACCTTC.

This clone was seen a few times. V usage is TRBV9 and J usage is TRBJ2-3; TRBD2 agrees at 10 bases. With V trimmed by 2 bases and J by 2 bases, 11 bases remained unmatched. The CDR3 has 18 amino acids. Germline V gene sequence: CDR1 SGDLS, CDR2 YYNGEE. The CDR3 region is CASSVGASGTSATDTQYF. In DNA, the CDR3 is TGTGCCAGCAGCGTTGGGGCCTCCGGGACTAGCGCCACAGATACGCAGTATTTT.

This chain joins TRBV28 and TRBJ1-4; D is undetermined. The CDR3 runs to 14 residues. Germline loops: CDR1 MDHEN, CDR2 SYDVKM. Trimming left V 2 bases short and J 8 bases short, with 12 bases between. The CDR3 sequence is CASSLLPHQEKLFF. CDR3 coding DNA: TGTGCCAGCAGTTTACTTCCACACCAGGAAAAACTGTTTTTT.

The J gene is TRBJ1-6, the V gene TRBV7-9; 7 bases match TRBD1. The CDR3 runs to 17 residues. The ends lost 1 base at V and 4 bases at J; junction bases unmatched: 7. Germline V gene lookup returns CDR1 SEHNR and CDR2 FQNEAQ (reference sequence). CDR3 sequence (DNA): TGTGCCAGCAGCTTAGGAGGCGGCAGGGGGTATAATTCACCCCTCCACTTT. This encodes CASSLGGGRGYNSPLHF.

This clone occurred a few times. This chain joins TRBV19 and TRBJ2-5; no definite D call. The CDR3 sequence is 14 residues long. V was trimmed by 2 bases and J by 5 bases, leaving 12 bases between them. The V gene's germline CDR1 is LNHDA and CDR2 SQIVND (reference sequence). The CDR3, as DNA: TGTGCCAGTAGTATATCGGGCCACAAGGAGACCCAGTACTTC. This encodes CASSISGHKETQYF.

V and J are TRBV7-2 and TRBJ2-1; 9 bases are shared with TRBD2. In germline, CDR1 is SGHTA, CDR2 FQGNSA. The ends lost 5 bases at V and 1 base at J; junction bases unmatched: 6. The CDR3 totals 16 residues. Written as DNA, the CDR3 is TGTGCCAGCAGCCTACCGCGGGGGGGATCCTACAATGAGCAGTTCTTC. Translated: CASSLPRGGSYNEQFF.

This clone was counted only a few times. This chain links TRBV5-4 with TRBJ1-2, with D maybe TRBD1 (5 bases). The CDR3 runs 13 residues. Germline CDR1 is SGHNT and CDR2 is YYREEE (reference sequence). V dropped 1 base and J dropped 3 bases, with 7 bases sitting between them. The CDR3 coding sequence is TGTGCCAGCAGCTTGCGAGGGGACTATGGCTACACCTTC. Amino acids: CASSLRGDYGYTF.

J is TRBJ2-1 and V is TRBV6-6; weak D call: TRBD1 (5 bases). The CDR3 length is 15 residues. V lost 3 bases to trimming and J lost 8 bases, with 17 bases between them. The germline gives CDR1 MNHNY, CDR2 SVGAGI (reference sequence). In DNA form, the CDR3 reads TGTGCCAGCAGTTATCCATTGAATAGGGGTCATGAGCAGTTCTTC. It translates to CASSYPLNRGHEQFF.

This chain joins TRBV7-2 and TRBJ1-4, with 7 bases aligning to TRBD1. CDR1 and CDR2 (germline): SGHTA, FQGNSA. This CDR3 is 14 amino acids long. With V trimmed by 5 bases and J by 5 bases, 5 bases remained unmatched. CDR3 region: CASSRQGGNEKLFF. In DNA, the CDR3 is TGTGCCAGCAGCCGACAGGGAGGGAATGAAAAACTGTTTTTT.